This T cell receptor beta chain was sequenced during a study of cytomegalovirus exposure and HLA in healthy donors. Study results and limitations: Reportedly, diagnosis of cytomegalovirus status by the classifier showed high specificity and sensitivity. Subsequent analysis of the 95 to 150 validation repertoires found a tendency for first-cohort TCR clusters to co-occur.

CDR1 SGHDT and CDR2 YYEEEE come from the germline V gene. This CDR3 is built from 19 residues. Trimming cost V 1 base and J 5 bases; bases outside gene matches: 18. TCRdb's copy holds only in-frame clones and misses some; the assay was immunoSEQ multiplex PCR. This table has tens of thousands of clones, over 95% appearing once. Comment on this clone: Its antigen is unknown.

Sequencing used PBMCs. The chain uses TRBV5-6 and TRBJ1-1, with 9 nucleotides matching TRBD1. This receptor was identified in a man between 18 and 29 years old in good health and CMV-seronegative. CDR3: CASSLSLGDRGAFGTEAFF. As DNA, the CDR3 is TGTGCCAGCAGCTTGAGTTTGGGAGACAGGGGGGCTTTTGGGACTGAAGCTTTCTTT.